This T cell receptor beta chain was profiled in a study of tumor-infiltrating lymphocytes in primary liver carcinoma. The wider study: Patients were both men and women, whose ages ran from 30 to 69 years.

From unsorted bulk tissue weighing roughly 19-34 mg, DNA and RNA were co-extracted. Regarding this clonotype: Sequence at one end of the junction differs from germline and may be a read error.

A constant-region primer served to make TCR beta cDNA from around 500 ng total RNA. Employing slightly modified ARM-PCR, three nested multiplex PCR rounds were run, and these gave rise to the TCR beta libraries. TCRdb reprocessed the multiplex PCR reads with MiXCR, giving one entry per CDR3 protein. The sample lists about 21,000 distinct CDR3 sequences; around 72% were seen once. The TCR was taken from a middle-aged man with primary liver carcinoma and hepatitis B virus infection. The sequencing sample was made of liver tumor tissue from sampling region 1. Subset in this sample: tumor region T1, superior pole.

The CDR3 sequence: CASSLGANYAYTF. As DNA, the CDR3 is TGTGCCAGCAGCTTGGGAGCTAACTATGCCTACACATTC. The rearrangement uses TRBV11-2 and TRBJ1-2, with D uncertain. CDR3 size: 13 residues. The germline gives CDR1 SGHAT, CDR2 FQNNGV.